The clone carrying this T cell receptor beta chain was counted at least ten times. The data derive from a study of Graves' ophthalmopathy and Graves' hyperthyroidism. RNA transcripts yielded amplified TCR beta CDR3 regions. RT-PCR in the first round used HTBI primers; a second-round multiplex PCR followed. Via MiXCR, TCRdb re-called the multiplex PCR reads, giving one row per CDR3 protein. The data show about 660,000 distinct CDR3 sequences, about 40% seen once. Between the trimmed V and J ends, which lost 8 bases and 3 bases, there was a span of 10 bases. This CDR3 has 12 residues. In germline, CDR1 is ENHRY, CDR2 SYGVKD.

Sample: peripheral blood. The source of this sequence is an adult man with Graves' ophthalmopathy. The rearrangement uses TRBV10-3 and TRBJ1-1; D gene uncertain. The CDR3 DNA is TGTGCCATCGCGAGTAGGGACACTGAAGCTTTCTTT. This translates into CAIASRDTEAFF.